The rows below give T cell receptor beta chains drawn from one sample of a study of T cell repertoires in cytomegalovirus infection. Via MiXCR, TCRdb re-called the reads, giving one row per CDR3 protein. The data hold roughly 500,000 distinct CDR3 sequences, with about 11% observed a single time. Sequenced: PBMCs. The receptors shown here come from a human donor in good health (CMV status not recorded). Some clones in this sample may be carry-over from other donors' samples. Both conserved end residues are part of each CDR3. The D gene is left open where the match is weak. Only part of the rows carry a size: once, few, many, or a class if the clone is expanded.

J gene: TRBJ2-2
D gene: -
clone size: many
V gene: TRBV7-8
CDR3 protein: CASSLRLSANTGELFF
CDR3 DNA: TGTGCCAGCAGCCTCCGACTATCGGCCAACACCGGGGAGCTGTTTTTT

J gene: TRBJ2-1
D gene: TRBD2
clone size: many
V gene: TRBV7-8
CDR3 protein: CASSLAHFGIYGAGVGENEQFF
CDR3 DNA: TGTGCCAGCAGCTTAGCTCATTTTGGGATCTATGGCGCGGGAGTAGGGGAGAATGAGCAGTTCTTC

J gene: TRBJ2-1
D gene: TRBD1
clone size: many
V gene: TRBV24-1
CDR3 protein: CATSGDQGEGDEQFF
CDR3 DNA: TGTGCCACCAGTGGGGATCAGGGGGAAGGCGATGAGCAGTTCTTC

J gene: TRBJ2-6
D gene: TRBD2
clone size: many
V gene: TRBV7-9
CDR3 protein: CASSLDWGLAGANVLTF
CDR3 DNA: TGTGCCAGCAGCTTAGATTGGGGACTAGCTGGGGCCAACGTCCTGACTTTC

J gene: TRBJ2-5
D gene: -
clone size: many
V gene: TRBV7-9
CDR3 protein: CASSSFQGSKETQYF
CDR3 DNA: TGTGCCAGCAGCTCCTTCCAAGGCAGCAAAGAGACCCAGTACTTC

J gene: TRBJ2-3
D gene: -
clone size: -
V gene: TRBV6-5
CDR3 protein: CASSYFPFRAATDTQYF
CDR3 DNA: TGTGCCAGCAGTTACTTCCCTTTTAGGGCAGCCACAGATACGCAGTATTTT

J gene: TRBJ2-7
D gene: TRBD2
clone size: many
V gene: TRBV12-3/TRBV12-4
CDR3 protein: CASSTPAGGSYEQYF
CDR3 DNA: TGTGCCAGCTCCACCCCGGCGGGAGGGTCCTACGAGCAGTACTTC

J gene: TRBJ1-2
D gene: -
clone size: many
V gene: TRBV7-9
CDR3 protein: CASSLTGFYGYTF
CDR3 DNA: TGTGCCAGCAGCTTAACTGGGTTCTATGGCTACACCTTC

J gene: TRBJ2-3
D gene: -
clone size: few
V gene: TRBV12-3/TRBV12-4
CDR3 protein: CASSLRAESTDTQYF
CDR3 DNA: TGTGCCAGCAGTTTAAGGGCGGAAAGCACAGATACGCAGTATTTT

J gene: TRBJ1-2
D gene: -
clone size: few
V gene: TRBV3-1
CDR3 protein: CASSQDPGPPNYGYTF
CDR3 DNA: TGTGCCAGCAGCCAAGATCCCGGACCACCTAACTATGGCTACACCTTC